A selection of T cell receptor beta chains follows, all from one sample in a study of cytomegalovirus exposure and HLA in healthy donors. TCRdb keeps only in-frame clones here, not all; method: immunoSEQ multiplex PCR. The table lists 90,000 or so clones, about 85% of them singletons. Source material: PBMCs. The receptors stem from a man between 18 and 35 years old in good health and CMV-seropositive. Each CDR3 is given with its conserved first and last residue. D genes are given only for firm matches. Some rows mark clone size as missing; the rest say once, few, many or name a class of expanded clone.

>TRBJ2-7|TRBV7-2|NA|NA
TGTGCCAGCAGCTTAGACAGATACTACGAGCAGTACTTC
CASSLDRYYEQYF
>TRBJ2-2|TRBV6-5|TRBD1|NA
TGTGCCAGCAGGCTCGGACAGGGGGCCGGCGGGGAGCTGTTTTTT
CASRLGQGAGGELFF
>TRBJ1-5|TRBV7-9|TRBD1|NA
TGTGCCAGCAGCTCATATCCCGGGACAGGGGGCGAAAATCAGCCCCAGCATTTT
CASSSYPGTGGENQPQHF
>TRBJ2-7|TRBV25-1|NA|few
TGTGCCAGCAGAACCCCCAACAGTCAGGAGCAGTACTTC
CASRTPNSQEQYF
>TRBJ2-1|TRBV11-2|NA|medium-sized
TGTGCCAGCAGCTTGGCTAGCCTAAATGAGCAGTTCTTC
CASSLASLNEQFF
>TRBJ2-2|TRBV28|NA|NA
TGTGCCAGCAGTTTAAGAGTCACCGGGGAGCTGTTTTTT
CASSLRVTGELFF
>TRBJ2-1|TRBV4-1|TRBD1|once
TGCGCCAGCAGGTGGACAGGGGGCTTGGACAATGAGCAGTTCTTC
CASRWTGGLDNEQFF
>TRBJ1-5|TRBV6-1|TRBD1|NA
TGTGCCTCCTGTTCGGCAGGGGGTTTGCAGCCCCAGCATTTT
CASCSAGGLQPQHF
>TRBJ1-1|TRBV7-9|NA|NA
TGTGCCAGCAGCACACCCGGAAGGGACACCTCGGTTGAAGCTTTCTTT
CASSTPGRDTSVEAFF
>TRBJ2-7|TRBV11-1|TRBD2|NA
TGTGCCAGCAGTACCAGCGGGACGACCGTATACGAGCAGTACTTC
CASSTSGTTVYEQYF
>TRBJ1-5|TRBV5-1|TRBD1|NA
TGCGCCAGCAGCCCCGGGCAGGGGGATCAGCCCCAGCATTTT
CASSPGQGDQPQHF
>TRBJ1-2|TRBV25-1|NA|NA
TGTGCCAGCAGTGACGACACGGCAAACGGCTACACCTTC
CASSDDTANGYTF
>TRBJ1-5|TRBV15|TRBD1|once
TGTGCCACCAGCAGGACACAGGGGGAACGGCAGCCCCAGCATTTT
CATSRTQGERQPQHF
>TRBJ1-1|TRBV5-1|NA|once
TGCGCCAGCAGCTTGGAGGGTCAGGGGCTAGGCGCTGAAGCTTTCTTT
CASSLEGQGLGAEAFF
>TRBJ1-5|TRBV6-4|NA|NA
TGTGCCAGCAGTGCCAACGGTCCGTCGCGTAGCAATCAGCCCCAGCATTTT
CASSANGPSRSNQPQHF
>TRBJ2-5|TRBV30|NA|NA
TGTGCCTGGGAAACAGGGGAGACCCAGTACTTC
CAWETGETQYF
>TRBJ1-4|TRBV28|TRBD1|NA
TGTGCCAGCAGTACCTCGGGACAGGGCTTCAATGAAAAACTGTTTTTT
CASSTSGQGFNEKLFF
>TRBJ1-1|TRBV30|TRBD1|NA
TGTGCCTGGACCGGAAGACAGGGGGGCACTGAAGCTTTCTTT
CAWTGRQGGTEAFF
>TRBJ1-4|TRBV18|TRBD1|NA
TGTGCCAGCTCACCCGGGACAGGGGACGAAAAACTGTTTTTT
CASSPGTGDEKLFF
>TRBJ1-1|TRBV5-1|NA|NA
TGCGCCAGCAGCACCGGGACAAATATGAACACTGAAGCTTTCTTT
CASSTGTNMNTEAFF
>TRBJ1-2|TRBV29-1|TRBD1|NA
TGCAGCGTTGAAGATCCGGACAGGGGCTATGGCTACACCTTC
CSVEDPDRGYGYTF
>TRBJ1-3|TRBV5-1|NA|NA
TGCGCCAGCAGCCTGGGTAACTCTGGAAACACCATATATTTT
CASSLGNSGNTIYF
>TRBJ2-7|TRBV5-1|TRBD2|NA
TGCGCCAGCAGCGAGATACCCGGGACTAGCGGGGCCCAACAGTACTTC
CASSEIPGTSGAQQYF
>TRBJ2-7|TRBV15|TRBD2|NA
TGTGCCACCAGCAGAGATAAGGCTAGCGGGAGGGCCTACGAGCAGTACTTC
CATSRDKASGRAYEQYF
>TRBJ2-1|TRBV30|TRBD2|NA
TGTGCCTGGATATGGCGGGAGGGCAATGAGCAGTTCTTC
CAWIWREGNEQFF
>TRBJ2-5|TRBV29-1|TRBD2|few
TGCAGCGTTGGTGCACCTAGCGGGAAGGGAGAGACCCAGTACTTC
CSVGAPSGKGETQYF
>TRBJ2-7|TRBV4-2|NA|few
TGTGCCAGCAGCCAAGAAGGTCCTTTGGGGGGCGAGCAGTACTTC
CASSQEGPLGGEQYF
>TRBJ2-1|TRBV25-1|NA|NA
TGTGCCAGCAGTGATGGGTGGCGGTACTACAATGAGCAGTTCTTC
CASSDGWRYYNEQFF
>TRBJ2-5|TRBV28|TRBD2|NA
TGTGCCAGCACTAGGGCTAGCGGGAGGGAACTCCAAGAGACCCAGTACTTC
CASTRASGRELQETQYF
>TRBJ2-7|TRBV6-5|TRBD2|NA
TGTGCCAGCAATTACTCTCTAGCGGGAGACGAGCAGTACTTC
CASNYSLAGDEQYF
>TRBJ2-7|TRBV12-5|TRBD2|NA
TGTGCTAGTCAGCTAGCGGGCTCCTACGAGCAGTACTTC
CASQLAGSYEQYF
>TRBJ1-3|TRBV19|NA|NA
TGTGCCAGTAGTATCTTCGACAGAACTTTCAACTCTGGAAACACCATATATTTT
CASSIFDRTFNSGNTIYF
>TRBJ2-7|TRBV6-5|TRBD1|NA
TGTGCCAGCAGACCGACAGGGGGGTCCTACGAGCAGTACTTC
CASRPTGGSYEQYF